The 27 T cell receptor beta chains below all came from one sample that was sequenced in a study of cytomegalovirus exposure and HLA in healthy donors. Primers for the PCR totalled 60 Vbeta and 13 Jbeta. Sequencing used immunoSEQ multiplex PCR; TCRdb keeps in-frame clones, though not all of them. The listing records over 100,000 clones. Sequencing was performed on PBMCs. The receptor set was obtained from a man younger than 35 in good health and CMV-seronegative.

The chain uses TRBV10-3 and TRBJ1-5; the D gene is possibly TRBD1 (6 bases). This CDR3 is 16 amino acids long. V was cut by 3 bases and J by 5 bases, with 17 bases left in between. In germline, CDR1 is ENHRY, CDR2 SYGVKD. The CDR3 DNA follows: TGTGCCATCAGTGAAAACACAGGGTCGGCTCATCAGCCCCAGCATTTT. Protein sequence: CAISENTGSAHQPQHF.

With respect to this clone: This sample also contains other DNA sequences that code for the same CDR3. The V call is TRBV28, the J call TRBJ2-7; no clear D gene. The ends were cut back, 3 bases at V and 4 bases at J, with 4 bases in the middle. Germline CDR1 is MDHEN and CDR2 is SYDVKM. The CDR3 sequence is 11 residues long. CDR3 protein: CASSFRYEQYF. CDR3 bases: TGTGCCAGCAGTTTTCGGTACGAGCAGTACTTC.

The rearrangement links TRBV29-1 to TRBJ2-5; D is possibly TRBD2 (5 bases). V dropped 7 bases and J dropped 5 bases, with 17 bases sitting between them. Looked up from germline, CDR1 is SQVTM and CDR2 is ANQGSEA. This CDR3 is built from 13 residues. In DNA, the CDR3 is TGCAGCGCTGATGACCGACCGGGGGAGACCCAGTACTTC. The encoded protein is CSADDRPGETQYF.

The rearrangement joins TRBV9 to TRBJ1-3, with 9 bases identical to TRBD1. The CDR3 sequence is 16 residues long. The germline V gene has CDR1 SGDLS and CDR2 YYNGEE. Trimming removed 1 base from V and 3 bases from J; junction bases left unmatched: 5. The CDR3 region is CASSVKQGAFGNTIYF. In DNA, the CDR3 is TGTGCCAGCAGCGTAAAACAGGGGGCGTTTGGAAACACCATATATTTT.

V and J are TRBV29-1 and TRBJ1-2, with D possibly TRBD1 on 5 matching bases. Germline CDR1 is SQVTM and CDR2 is ANQGSEA. Trimming took 2 bases from V and 8 from J, leaving 15 bases between them. The CDR3 covers 13 residues. CDR3 sequence reads: CSVENGAGKGYTF. CDR3 coding DNA: TGCAGCGTTGAAAATGGAGCAGGGAAAGGCTACACCTTC.

This chain links TRBV7-2 with TRBJ2-7; possibly TRBD2 for D (6 bases). V shed 6 bases and J shed 3 bases, with 15 bases lying between them. The CDR3 length is 14 residues. Germline V gives CDR1 SGHTA, CDR2 FQGNSA. DNA of the CDR3: TGTGCCAGCAGTTACTCCCCGGAGGGCTACGAGCAGTACTTC. Its translation: CASSYSPEGYEQYF.

This chain links TRBV28 with TRBJ2-7; D uncertain. Germline V lookup: CDR1 MDHEN, CDR2 SYDVKM. Trimming stripped 2 bases from V and 7 bases from J, with 12 bases between. The CDR3 length is 13 residues. This CDR3 reads CASSLLLRGEQYF. Written as DNA, the CDR3 is TGTGCCAGCAGTTTACTCCTACGTGGTGAGCAGTACTTC.

CDR3 sequence reads: CASSPLTRAFF. The CDR3 coding sequence is TGTGCCAGCAGCCCCCTCACAAGAGCTTTCTTT. This chain links TRBV7-2 with TRBJ1-1; D call uncertain. V gave up 5 bases and J gave up 10 bases, with 11 bases separating them. Germline CDR1 and CDR2: SGHTA and FQGNSA. The CDR3 has 11 amino acids.

The chain joins TRBV19 to TRBJ1-4; weak D call: TRBD1 (6 bases). The V end was cut by 8 bases, the J end by 0 bases, with 10 bases between. Germline CDR1 reads LNHDA; CDR2 reads SQIVND (reference sequence). The CDR3 totals 14 residues. The chain's CDR3 is CASGSGATNEKLFF. As DNA, the CDR3 is TGTGCCAGTGGCTCAGGGGCAACTAATGAAAAACTGTTTTTT.

The J gene is TRBJ2-5, the V gene TRBV12-1; TRBD2 is the table's D call and was not checked against the DNA. The end of the DNA is better explained by TRBJ2-7, so the J call may be wrong. TRBV12-1 is listed as a pseudogene. CDR3 size: 16 residues. The CDR3 here is CASSFRGPSGSYEQYF. The CDR3 coding sequence is TGTGCCAGCAGCTTTCGGGGTCCTAGCGGCAGCTACGAGCAGTACTTC.

The chain is built from TRBV11-2 and TRBJ2-5; tentative D call: TRBD1 (5 bases). This CDR3 contains 14 residues. Germline V CDR1 and CDR2: SGHAT, FQNNGV. Trimming stripped 1 base from V and 1 base from J, with 7 bases between. In nucleotides, the CDR3 is TGTGCCAGCAGCTTAGGGGGCAGCCAAGAGACCCAGTACTTC. Translation: CASSLGGSQETQYF.

This rearrangement joins TRBV7-3 to TRBJ1-2, with 8 bases that match TRBD1. The CDR3 is 13 residues long. Looked up from germline, CDR1 is SGHTA and CDR2 is FQGTGA. J lost 5 bases, V lost 2 bases, and 1 base had no gene match. The CDR3 DNA reads TGTGCCAGCAGCTTAGACAGGGGTTATGGCTACACCTTC. Translated, it gives CASSLDRGYGYTF. The full variable domain, completed using reference TRBV7-3 and TRBJ1-2, is GAGVSQTPSNKVTEKGKYVELRCDPISGHTALYWYRQSLGQGPEFLIYFQGTGAADDSGLPNDRFFAVRPEGSVSTLKIQRTERGDSAVYLCASSLDRGYGYTFGSGTRLTVV.

The chain carries TRBV6-5 and TRBJ2-1; D perhaps matches TRBD1 (5 bases). Looked up from germline, CDR1 is MNHEY and CDR2 is SVGAGI. This CDR3 comprises 13 residues. V was pared by 0 bases and J by 15 bases, with 15 bases between. CDR3 in DNA: TGTGCCAGCAGTTACTCGCCTGACAGTTTTTGGTTCTTC. It is translated as CASSYSPDSFWFF.

This chain links TRBV7-6 with TRBJ1-3, with D tentatively TRBD1 (6 bases). The CDR3 has 15 amino acids. Deletions cut 5 bases from V and 0 bases from J, with 11 bases between. Germline-derived CDR1 and CDR2 are SGHVS and FNYEAQ. CDR3 DNA: TGTGCCAGCAGCCACAGGGAACTCTCTGGAAACACCATATATTTT. Its translation: CASSHRELSGNTIYF.

The chain has TRBV9 and TRBJ1-1; D is unresolved. Trimming took 2 bases from V and 5 from J, leaving 22 bases between them. Germline CDR1 reads SGDLS; CDR2 reads YYNGEE. This CDR3 contains 17 residues. The CDR3 reads CASSVSPVVGEGTEAFF. The CDR3 coding sequence is TGTGCCAGCAGCGTTTCTCCCGTTGTGGGCGAAGGAACTGAAGCTTTCTTT.

The V gene is TRBV9, the J gene TRBJ1-1; tentatively, D is TRBD1 (5 bases). The CDR3 is 14 residues long. Trimming took off 7 bases at V and 2 bases at J, with 15 bases between the two ends. Germline V lookup: CDR1 SGDLS, CDR2 YYNGEE. As DNA, the CDR3 is TGTGCCAGCGGGACGTGGAGGGACAACACTGAAGCTTTCTTT. Translated, it gives CASGTWRDNTEAFF.

The chain is built from TRBV5-4 and TRBJ2-3, with 8 bases fitting TRBD2. Trimming at V came to 0 bases and at J to 4 bases, leaving 4 bases not matched to a gene. The CDR3 length is 15 residues. CDR1 is SGHNT and CDR2 is YYREEE in the germline V gene (reference sequence). CDR3 sequence: CASSLAGGRSDTQYF. In DNA form, the CDR3 reads TGTGCCAGCAGCTTGGCGGGGGGGCGATCAGATACGCAGTATTTT.

The rearrangement joins TRBV5-1 to TRBJ2-7; TRBD1 matches 9 bases. With 5 bases clipped from V and 6 bases from J, the junction kept 6 bases outside the gene matches. The CDR3 covers 13 residues. The germline V gene has CDR1 SGHRS and CDR2 YFSETQ. CDR3 sequence: CASRPGQGSEQYF. The CDR3 region has the DNA TGCGCCAGCAGGCCGGGACAGGGCTCCGAGCAGTACTTC.

This chain connects TRBV19 to TRBJ1-2, with D uncertain. There are 11 residues in the CDR3. V lost 9 bases and J lost 6, with 11 bases in between. CDR1 and CDR2 from the germline V gene are LNHDA and SQIVND (reference sequence). The CDR3 nucleotides are TGTGCCAGCTCGCTCGAGGATGGCTACACCTTC. Translating gives CASSLEDGYTF.

This chain connects TRBV19 to TRBJ1-6; no clear D gene. This CDR3 is 15 amino acids long. Germline V gives CDR1 LNHDA, CDR2 SQIVND (reference sequence). Between the trimmed V and J ends, which lost 5 bases and 0 bases, there was a span of 8 bases. CDR3 coding DNA: TGTGCCAGTAGTGTAGGGAGCTCCTATAATTCACCCCTCCACTTT. As protein: CASSVGSSYNSPLHF.

This chain connects TRBV7-9 to TRBJ2-7, with a tentative D call TRBD2 (6 bases). The germline V and J ends were trimmed by 4 bases and 0 bases, with 10 bases remaining between them. Germline CDR1 is SEHNR and CDR2 is FQNEAQ (reference sequence). This CDR3 contains 14 residues. The DNA for the CDR3 is TGTGCCAGCAGCTACGGGAGCAGCTCCTACGAGCAGTACTTC. Protein product: CASSYGSSSYEQYF.

The rearrangement joins TRBV7-9 to TRBJ1-5; TRBD1 might be the D (5 bases). V was pared by 3 bases and J by 4 bases, with 19 bases between. Germline V gives CDR1 SEHNR, CDR2 FQNEAQ (reference sequence). The CDR3 loop spans 17 amino acids. DNA for the CDR3: TGTGCCAGCAGCTTTAGCGCGGGGGACGGGGGGAATCAGCCCCAGCATTTT. This translates into CASSFSAGDGGNQPQHF.

The chain carries TRBV7-2 and TRBJ1-1, with no clear D. The ends were cut back, 0 bases at V and 0 bases at J, with 5 bases in the middle. From germline, CDR1 is SGHTA and CDR2 FQGNSA. CDR3 length: 14 residues. The CDR3 loop reads CASSLAAMNTEAFF. The CDR3 nucleotides are TGTGCCAGCAGCTTAGCGGCCATGAACACTGAAGCTTTCTTT. Full variable domain (outside the CDR3, taken from reference TRBV7-2 and TRBJ1-1): GAGVSQSPSNKVTEKGKDVELRCDPISGHTALYWYRQSLGQGLEFLIYFQGNSAPDKSGLPSDRFSAERTGGSVSTLTIQRTQQEDSAVYLCASSLAAMNTEAFFGQGTRLTVV.

V is TRBV7-8 and J is TRBJ1-5, with D perhaps TRBD1 (5 bases). The CDR3 contains 15 residues. Germline CDR1 is SGHVS and CDR2 is FQNEAQ. The germline V and J ends were trimmed by 3 bases and 0 bases, with 9 bases remaining between them. The CDR3 loop reads CASSLDNNSNQPQHF. The CDR3 nucleotides read TGTGCCAGCAGCTTGGACAACAATAGCAATCAGCCCCAGCATTTT.

This chain joins TRBV19 and TRBJ1-5; D unclear. CDR3 size: 15 residues. Germline loops: CDR1 LNHDA, CDR2 SQIVND (reference sequence). The V and J ends lost 5 bases and 9 bases respectively, with 20 bases between them. CDR3 sequence: CASSLRHGSLRPQHF. CDR3 coding DNA: TGTGCCAGTAGTCTTCGACACGGTTCTTTGAGGCCCCAGCATTTT.

The chain employs TRBV7-2 and TRBJ1-1, with 10 bases that match TRBD1. The CDR3 spans 14 residues. Germline CDR1 SGHTA, CDR2 FQGNSA. The V gene end was trimmed by 5 bases and the J gene end by 4 bases; junction bases not matched to a gene: 4. This CDR3 reads CASSLGQGFTEAFF. DNA of the CDR3: TGTGCCAGCAGCCTGGGACAGGGGTTCACTGAAGCTTTCTTT.

The V and J genes are TRBV5-1 and TRBJ2-2; 8 bases agree with TRBD2. After removal of 3 bases from V and 4 bases from J, the junction contained 8 bases not matched to a gene. Germline loops: CDR1 SGHRS, CDR2 YFSETQ. This CDR3 region has 16 residues. The CDR3 sequence is CASSSRAGVSTGELFF. Here the CDR3 DNA reads TGCGCCAGCAGCTCTCGAGCGGGAGTGAGCACCGGGGAGCTGTTTTTT.